This T cell receptor (beta chain) was captured in a study of cytomegalovirus exposure and HLA in healthy donors. Study context: The 110 or so validation repertoires, a later analysis reported, used the same platform as the 600 to 700 first-cohort repertoires. Findings of the study overall: In vitro testing confirmed a few CMV-associated chains as specific for CMV antigens. The study recorded around 160 TCR beta chains that were cytomegalovirus-associated.

These donors were members of the roughly 120-subject validation cohort, a group separate from the approximately 670-subject first cohort. Libraries were prepared by immunoSEQ multiplex PCR; TCRdb keeps only in-frame clonotypes and omits some of them. The sample lists some 98,000 clones; 87% were seen once. This CDR3 has 15 amino acids. Germline CDR1 and CDR2: SGHTA and FQGTGA. V lost 2 bases to trimming and J lost 5 bases, with 15 bases between them. On this clone: Its antigen remains unidentified.

The origin of this receptor is a woman in her 30s in good health and CMV-seronegative. The specimen was PBMCs. The V call is TRBV7-3, the J call TRBJ2-5; weak D call: TRBD1 (6 bases). The CDR3 loop reads CASSLLAGQGETQYF. The CDR3 DNA sequence: TGTGCCAGCAGCTTACTGGCAGGGCAGGGGGAGACCCAGTACTTC.